The source of this T cell receptor (beta chain) is a study of T cells expressing NK-cell markers. TCRdb reanalyzed the 5' RACE reads and collapses them to one entry per CDR3 protein, without DNA. Its table lists around 110,000 distinct CDR3 sequences. The CDR3 loop spans 15 amino acids. Germline CDR1 reads SGHRS; CDR2 reads YFSETQ. In regard to this clonotype: The antigen is unknown.

Findings of the study overall: The contribution of dominant NKG2C+ clonotypes to CD8+ T cells in a handful of donors was roughly 1.0-7.5%.

The chain is built from TRBV5-1 and TRBJ1-5; TCRdb returns TRBD1, unconfirmable since there is no DNA. Sequenced sample: blood T cells: a sorted CD56 or NKG2C T cell subset, CD4+ or CD8+ T cells, or bulk PBMC T cells (not recorded which). The TCR comes from a woman aged 18 to 75 in good health. The CDR3 here is CASSLGLQGGQPQHF.